The next 21 T cell receptor beta chains were all read from a single sample in a study of shared clonotypes between healthy human individuals. The table came from immunoSEQ multiplex PCR; TCRdb's copy has only in-frame clones and leaves some out. The sample holds just over 2,000,000 clones, 95% seen once. Sequencing was done on a sample of naive CD4+ T cells sorted from blood. This sample's subset: CD45RA+ positively selected. These receptors all stem from a man younger than 30 in good health.

The chain has TRBV7-2 and TRBJ2-7, with 11 bases matching TRBD1. The CDR3 is 14 residues long. Germline values: CDR1 SGHTA, CDR2 FQGNSA. J was trimmed by 4 bases and V by 7 bases; bases with no gene match: 6. Here the CDR3 reads CASTWTGGNYEQYF. DNA of the CDR3: TGTGCCAGCACCTGGACAGGGGGCAATTACGAGCAGTACTTC.

This chain links TRBV2 with TRBJ1-1; D is ambiguous. This CDR3 contains 13 residues. Per the germline V gene, CDR1 is SNHLY and CDR2 is FYNNEI. V dropped 4 bases and J dropped 7 bases, with 13 bases sitting between them. Here the CDR3 reads CASSVRAGREAFF. For the CDR3, the DNA is TGTGCCAGCAGTGTTAGGGCAGGCCGTGAAGCTTTCTTT. Full variable domain (outside the CDR3, taken from reference TRBV2 and TRBJ1-1): EPEVTQTPSHQVTQMGQEVILRCVPISNHLYFYWYRQILGQKVEFLVSFYNNEISEKSEIFDDQFSVERPDGSNFTLKIRSTKLEDSAMYFCASSVRAGREAFFGQGTRLTVV.

The genes are TRBV6-6 and TRBJ2-1; TRBD1 agrees at 8 bases. Per the germline V gene, CDR1 is MNHNY and CDR2 is SVGAGI (reference sequence). The V gene end was trimmed by 4 bases and the J gene end by 8 bases; junction bases not matched to a gene: 4. CDR3 length: 13 residues. The CDR3 coding sequence is TGTGCCAGCAGTTGGACAGGGTGGGATGAGCAGTTCTTC. It specifies CASSWTGWDEQFF.

V is TRBV4-1 and J is TRBJ2-7; 10 nucleotides agree with TRBD2. This CDR3 has 16 residues. Per the germline V gene, CDR1 is MGHRA and CDR2 is YSYEKL. V shed 1 base, J shed 1 base, and the junction held 4 bases outside the gene matches. The DNA of the CDR3 is TGCGCCAGCAGCCAAGTATGGACTAGCGGTTCCTACGAGCAGTACTTC. Amino acids: CASSQVWTSGSYEQYF.

The genes are TRBV29-1 and TRBJ2-7; 9 bases fit TRBD1. Germline CDR1 and CDR2: SQVTM and ANQGSEA. V shed 6 bases, J shed 4 bases, and the junction held 7 bases outside the gene matches. The CDR3 length is 13 residues. The CDR3 here is CSVRQGGDYEQYF. The DNA of the CDR3 is TGCAGCGTCAGACAGGGGGGAGATTACGAGCAGTACTTC.

The CDR3: CASSRIQGSTEAFF. As DNA, the CDR3 is TGTGCCAGCTCACGGATTCAGGGAAGCACTGAAGCTTTCTTT. The rearrangement joins TRBV18 to TRBJ1-1; TRBD1 is a possible D gene (5 bases). With 4 bases removed from V and 4 bases from J, the gap between germline ends came to 13 bases. Looked up from germline, CDR1 is KGHSH and CDR2 is LQKENI. The CDR3 consists of 14 residues. The full variable domain, rest sourced from reference TRBV18 and TRBJ1-1, is NAGVMQNPRHLVRRRGQEARLRCSPMKGHSHVYWYRQLPEEGLKFMVYLQKENIIDESGMPKERFSAEFPKEGPSILRIQQVVRGDSAAYFCASSRIQGSTEAFFGQGTRLTVV.

The gene calls are TRBV23-1 and TRBJ2-5, with D perhaps matching TRBD1 (6 bases). TRBV23-1 is sorted into the ORF group, with uncertain function. This CDR3 region has 14 residues. V was clipped by 7 bases and J by 5 bases, with 17 bases between them. The CDR3 DNA follows: TGCGCCAGCACCAGACAGGTCCTAAGGGAGACCCAGTACTTC. This gives the protein CASTRQVLRETQYF.

This rearrangement joins TRBV6-5 to TRBJ2-3, with a possible D match to TRBD2 (6 bases). Germline CDR1 MNHEY, CDR2 SVGAGI. Trimming pared 4 bases from V and 8 bases from J, leaving 10 bases between. This CDR3 has 12 residues. The CDR3, as DNA: TGTGCCAGCAGTTTCGTGGGAGGTACGCAGTATTTT. Amino acids: CASSFVGGTQYF.

The V and J genes are TRBV6-1 and TRBJ2-7; D not resolved. This CDR3 spans 15 amino acids. CDR1 is MNHNS, CDR2 SASEGT, per germline. Deletions cut 4 bases from V and 2 bases from J, with 15 bases between. In DNA, the CDR3 is TGTGCCAGCAGTGTTCAACAGACTGTTCCCTACGAGCAGTACTTC. Protein: CASSVQQTVPYEQYF.

This clone was recorded once. This rearrangement joins TRBV7-2 to TRBJ2-1; 9 bases map to TRBD2. Trimming cost V 0 bases and J 9 bases; bases outside gene matches: 6. CDR3 length: 15 amino acids. Per germline, CDR1 SGHTA and CDR2 FQGNSA. CDR3 in DNA: TGTGCCAGCAGCTTAGCGGGACTAGCTGCCGGTGAGCAGTTCTTC. Its translation is CASSLAGLAAGEQFF.

Concerning this clone: This same CDR3 is encoded by further DNA sequences in the sample. The chain joins TRBV6-5 to TRBJ2-1; a possible D gene is TRBD1 (6 bases). Germline loops: CDR1 MNHEY, CDR2 SVGAGI. V was shortened by 5 bases and J by 6 bases, with 14 bases between the two germline ends. The CDR3 loop spans 14 amino acids. The chain's CDR3 is CASSPSGAGNEQFF. The CDR3 coding sequence is TGTGCCAGCAGTCCGTCAGGGGCGGGCAATGAGCAGTTCTTC.

This clone was counted a single time. This same CDR3 is encoded by further DNA sequences in the sample. The chain carries TRBV5-1 and TRBJ2-5; tentatively, D is TRBD2 (5 bases). The CDR3 extends over 14 amino acids. The germline CDR1 and CDR2 sequences are SGHRS and YFSETQ. V dropped 0 bases and J dropped 1 base, with 7 bases sitting between them. CDR3 residues: CASSLETSQETQYF. The CDR3 nucleotides are TGCGCCAGCAGCTTGGAAACTAGCCAAGAGACCCAGTACTTC.

This chain links TRBV19 with TRBJ2-1; 10 bases line up with TRBD1. The J segment lost 7 bases and the V segment lost 3 bases, leaving 9 bases of the junction unmatched. Germline V gene lookup returns CDR1 LNHDA and CDR2 SQIVND (reference sequence). The CDR3 runs 16 residues. DNA for the CDR3: TGTGCCAGTAGTATGCCCGGGACAGGGGTTCTAAATGAGCAGTTCTTC. This codes for CASSMPGTGVLNEQFF.

V usage is TRBV10-3 and J usage is TRBJ2-7, with 8 bases that match TRBD1. V lost 0 bases to trimming and J lost 7 bases; unmatched junction nucleotides: 11. The CDR3 covers 16 residues. Germline CDR1 is ENHRY and CDR2 is SYGVKD. Here the CDR3 reads CAISESPGQALWEQYF. As DNA, the CDR3 is TGTGCCATCAGTGAGTCTCCGGGACAGGCCCTTTGGGAGCAGTACTTC.

This clone was observed once. This chain connects TRBV14 to TRBJ1-5; no reliable D call. Germline loops: CDR1 SGHDN, CDR2 FVKESK. The length of the CDR3 is 15 residues. V was clipped by 2 bases and J by 0 bases, with 8 bases between them. The CDR3 region is CASSQIPVSNQPQHF. CDR3 coding DNA: TGTGCCAGCAGCCAAATCCCGGTTAGCAATCAGCCCCAGCATTTT.

The gene calls are TRBV11-2 and TRBJ1-1; D not certain. This CDR3 is built from 16 residues. CDR1 and CDR2 from the germline V gene are SGHAT and FQNNGV. Trimming took off 2 bases at V and 1 base at J, with 14 bases between the two ends. The CDR3 sequence: CASSLNFAGTNTEAFF. The CDR3 DNA sequence: TGTGCCAGCAGCTTAAATTTTGCGGGAACGAACACTGAAGCTTTCTTT.

This clone was detected once. This rearrangement joins TRBV9 to TRBJ1-2; D is uncertain. Deletions cut 0 bases from V and 3 bases from J, with 6 bases between. This CDR3 region has 13 residues. CDR1 is SGDLS and CDR2 is YYNGEE in the germline V gene. In nucleotides, the CDR3 is TGTGCCAGCAGCGTAGGCCAGCACTATGGCTACACCTTC. This codes for CASSVGQHYGYTF.

The chain recombines TRBV4-1 with TRBJ2-7, with D hard to call. This CDR3 has 14 residues. Germline V gene lookup returns CDR1 MGHRA and CDR2 YSYEKL. V was trimmed by 0 bases and J by 0 bases, leaving 6 bases between them. The CDR3 region is CASSQEAVSYEQYF. The CDR3 DNA sequence: TGCGCCAGCAGCCAAGAGGCCGTCTCCTACGAGCAGTACTTC.

The V call is TRBV5-1, the J call TRBJ2-1; TRBD2 matches 8 bases. Germline values: CDR1 SGHRS, CDR2 YFSETQ. V lost 4 bases and J lost 8; bases outside the gene matches: 8. The CDR3 has 14 amino acids. CDR3 nucleotide sequence: TGCGCCAGCAGCCCGGGACTAGTCGTCGATGAGCAGTTCTTC. Translation: CASSPGLVVDEQFF. Full variable domain (remainder filled in from reference TRBV5-1 and TRBJ2-1): KAGVTQTPRYLIKTRGQQVTLSCSPISGHRSVSWYQQTPGQGLQFLFEYFSETQRNKGNFPGRFSGRQFSNSRSEMNVSTLELGDSALYLCASSPGLVVDEQFFGPGTRLTVL.

The count of this clone is one. Other DNA variants within this sample encode the same CDR3. The rearrangement uses TRBV15 and TRBJ1-1; D is unresolved. There are 13 residues in the CDR3. The germline V gene encodes CDR1 LNHNV and CDR2 YYDKDF (reference sequence). V was cut by 0 bases and J by 4 bases, with 6 bases left in between. For the CDR3, the DNA is TGTGCCACCAGCAGAGATCGCGGCACTGAAGCTTTCTTT. Translation: CATSRDRGTEAFF.

This rearrangement joins TRBV10-3 to TRBJ2-5; D gene uncertain. The V end was cut by 4 bases, the J end by 0 bases, with 6 bases between. This CDR3 comprises 13 residues. Looked up from germline, CDR1 is ENHRY and CDR2 is SYGVKD. CDR3 region: CAISGPNQETQYF. For the CDR3, the DNA is TGTGCCATCAGTGGGCCAAACCAAGAGACCCAGTACTTC.